What follows are 21 T cell receptor beta chains derived from one specimen sequenced in a study of blood T cells in healthy people across ages. Combining a sample-barcoded 5' primer with a J-beta primer mix, a second PCR ran for roughly 7 to 12 cycles. TCRdb re-called the 5' RACE reads with MiXCR, one entry per CDR3 protein. This sample has about 620,000 distinct CDR3 sequences, with around 21% found just once. The sample comprised blood. All receptors derive from a man aged 70 or older in good health.

Only a few counts were recorded for this clonotype. The V gene is TRBV28, the J gene TRBJ2-1; 10 nucleotides line up with TRBD2. The germline V gene encodes CDR1 MDHEN and CDR2 SYDVKM. V trimming: 1 base; J trimming: 0 bases; junction bases outside the gene matches: 9. The CDR3 is 19 amino acids. The CDR3 spells CASSLLAGPSGSSYNEQFF. The CDR3 DNA sequence: TGTGCCAGCAGTTTATTAGCTGGGCCTAGCGGGAGCTCCTACAATGAGCAGTTCTTC.

This clonotype was observed a handful of times. The chain uses TRBV19 and TRBJ2-1; 8 bases are shared with TRBD2. Germline lookup yields CDR1 LNHDA and CDR2 SQIVND (reference sequence). V lost 2 bases to trimming and J lost 8 bases; unmatched junction nucleotides: 8. The CDR3 loop spans 15 amino acids. The CDR3 is CASSIYSGNRDEQFF. CDR3 coding DNA: TGTGCCAGTAGTATATATAGCGGGAACAGGGATGAGCAGTTCTTC.

The chain joins TRBV5-6 to TRBJ2-7; D gene uncertain. The V and J ends lost 2 bases and 2 bases respectively, with 8 bases between them. The CDR3 loop spans 13 amino acids. CDR1 and CDR2 from the germline V gene are SGHDT and YYEEEE. The DNA for the CDR3 is TGTGCCAGCAGCTTTACCGCCGCCTACGAGCAGTACTTC. Encoded protein: CASSFTAAYEQYF.

This clonotype showed up just a few times. The V gene is TRBV2, the J gene TRBJ1-1, with TRBD1 matching over 7 bases. V lost 6 bases to trimming and J lost 4 bases; unmatched junction nucleotides: 5. Germline loops: CDR1 SNHLY, CDR2 FYNNEI. The CDR3 loop spans 13 amino acids. The CDR3 spells CASRKGQITEAFF. CDR3 nucleotide sequence: TGTGCCAGCAGGAAGGGACAGATCACTGAAGCTTTCTTT.

This clonotype was detected only a few times. This rearrangement joins TRBV12-3 or TRBV12-4 to TRBJ1-3, with D unresolved. Deletions cut 4 bases from V and 4 bases from J, with 17 bases between. The CDR3 spans 16 residues. The CDR3 DNA is TGTGCCAGCAGTTCCAACGTAGCGGATAAGGGAAACACCATATATTTT. It codes for CASSSNVADKGNTIYF.

This clonotype was detected only a few times. The V gene is TRBV6-2 or TRBV6-3, the J gene TRBJ2-7; 10 positions agree with TRBD2. Germline V lookup: CDR1 MNHEY, CDR2 SVGEGT. The V and J ends lost 2 bases and 2 bases, in that order; junction bases with no gene match: 9. The CDR3 is 17 amino acids. CDR3 loop: CASSYRLAGVGTYEQYF. In DNA, the CDR3 is TGTGCCAGCAGTTACCGCCTAGCGGGAGTTGGGACCTACGAGCAGTACTTC.

This clonotype was seen a few times. The chain is built from TRBV19 and TRBJ1-4; 9 nucleotides match TRBD1. In germline, CDR1 is LNHDA, CDR2 SQIVND (reference sequence). The CDR3 covers 17 residues. After removal of 4 bases from V and 3 bases from J, the junction contained 9 bases not matched to a gene. This CDR3 is CASSTPGQGRPNEKLFF. The CDR3 region has the DNA TGTGCCAGTAGTACACCGGGACAGGGCCGCCCTAATGAAAAACTGTTTTTT.

V usage is TRBV3-1 and J usage is TRBJ2-1; 9 bases line up with TRBD1. Germline V lookup: CDR1 LGHDT, CDR2 YNNKEL (reference sequence). The V segment lost 1 base and the J segment 6 bases; nucleotides outside the gene matches: 10. CDR3 length: 17 amino acids. CDR3 sequence (DNA): TGTGCCAGCAGCCAAGTTCCAAGGACAGGGGAAGGCAATGAGCAGTTCTTC. Its protein is CASSQVPRTGEGNEQFF.

This chain joins TRBV28 and TRBJ2-5; D might be TRBD2 (5 bases). The CDR3 consists of 14 residues. Germline V gene data show CDR1 as MDHEN and CDR2 as SYDVKM. Between the trimmed V and J ends, which lost 1 base and 5 bases, there was a span of 11 bases. The CDR3 DNA sequence: TGTGCCAGCAGTTTATCGGGGATCGGTGAGACCCAGTACTTC. It codes for CASSLSGIGETQYF.

The chain employs TRBV20-1 and TRBJ1-1; 9 positions match TRBD1. The CDR3 loop spans 14 amino acids. Trimming removed 2 bases from V and 6 bases from J; junction bases left unmatched: 7. Germline V gives CDR1 DFQATT, CDR2 SNEGSKA (reference sequence). CDR3 loop: CSARPGQGLAEAFF. The CDR3 DNA follows: TGCAGTGCTAGACCGGGACAGGGTTTAGCTGAAGCTTTCTTT.

The chain combines TRBV10-3 with TRBJ2-7, with D possibly TRBD1 on 6 matching bases. The CDR3 length is 13 residues. Looked up from germline, CDR1 is ENHRY and CDR2 is SYGVKD. V was cut by 6 bases and J by 5 bases, with 14 bases left in between. CDR3 in amino acids: CAIRTEGVDEQYF. The CDR3 region has the DNA TGTGCCATCAGGACAGAGGGGGTGGACGAGCAGTACTTC.

This clonotype was observed a handful of times. The chain combines TRBV20-1 with TRBJ1-6; no reliable D call. The CDR3 runs to 13 residues. V gave up 1 base and J gave up 14 bases, with 15 bases separating them. From germline, CDR1 is DFQATT and CDR2 SNEGSKA (reference sequence). CDR3 bases: TGCAGTGCTAGAGTTGGACGGCTCGGGTCCCTCCACTTT. It codes for CSARVGRLGSLHF.

This chain joins TRBV3-1 and TRBJ1-4; 10 bases match TRBD1. There are 16 residues in the CDR3. V dropped 3 bases and J dropped 8; count of bases not matched to a gene: 9. Per germline, CDR1 LGHDT and CDR2 YNNKEL (reference sequence). CDR3 residues: CASSHIPGTGDEKLFF. The CDR3 region has the DNA TGTGCCAGCAGCCATATCCCCGGGACAGGGGACGAAAAACTGTTTTTT.

This clonotype was detected only a few times. V and J are TRBV6-2 or TRBV6-3 and TRBJ2-5; 10 nucleotides agree with TRBD2. CDR3 length: 14 amino acids. J was trimmed by 11 bases and V by 5 bases; bases with no gene match: 11. CDR1 is MNHEY and CDR2 is SVGEGT in the germline V gene. The CDR3 DNA follows: TGTGCCAGCAGTCAAACGGGACTAGCGAGACGGCAGTACTTC. It codes for CASSQTGLARRQYF.

This clonotype was detected only a few times. J is TRBJ1-2 and V is TRBV5-4, with D unresolved. The length of the CDR3 is 14 residues. Deletions cut 1 base from V and 7 bases from J, with 14 bases between. Germline V gene lookup returns CDR1 SGHNT and CDR2 YYREEE (reference sequence). In nucleotides, the CDR3 is TGTGCCAGCAGCTTGTTTCAGGAGTCTGTTGGCTACACCTTC. Protein sequence: CASSLFQESVGYTF.

This clonotype was observed a few times. The gene calls are TRBV3-1 and TRBJ2-7; TRBD1 or TRBD2 may be the D gene (5 bases each). This CDR3 has 14 amino acids. Trimming stripped 1 base from V and 1 base from J, with 8 bases between. CDR1 is LGHDT, CDR2 YNNKEL, per germline (reference sequence). The CDR3 is CASSQAGQSYEQYF. CDR3 in DNA: TGTGCCAGCAGCCAAGCGGGGCAGTCCTACGAGCAGTACTTC.

A few counts support this clonotype. This chain connects TRBV9 to TRBJ2-1, with D maybe TRBD2 (8 bases). This CDR3 is 16 amino acids long. Germline loops: CDR1 SGDLS, CDR2 YYNGEE. V was clipped by 0 bases and J by 6 bases, with 16 bases between them. Written as DNA, the CDR3 is TGTGCCAGCAGCGTAGGACAGGGCCGGGGGGGCAATGAGCAGTTCTTC. Translation: CASSVGQGRGGNEQFF. Together with reference TRBV9 and TRBJ2-1, the CDR3 gives the full variable domain: DSGVTQTPKHLITATGQRVTLRCSPRSGDLSVYWYQQSLDQGLQFLIQYYNGEERAKGNILERFSAQQFPDLHSELNLSSLELGDSALYFCASSVGQGRGGNEQFFGPGTRLTVL.

V gene TRBV7-9 combines with J gene TRBJ1-2, with D tentatively TRBD1 (6 bases). CDR1 and CDR2 (germline): SEHNR, FQNEAQ (reference sequence). The germline V and J ends were trimmed by 7 bases and 2 bases, with 14 bases remaining between them. The CDR3 has 14 residues. The CDR3: CASTPGVRNYGYTF. DNA for the CDR3: TGTGCCAGCACCCCAGGGGTCAGGAACTATGGCTACACCTTC.

The chain uses TRBV7-9 and TRBJ1-2; unclear D gene. CDR3 length equals 12 residues. Germline CDR1 SEHNR, CDR2 FQNEAQ (reference sequence). With 5 bases removed from V and 5 bases from J, the gap between germline ends came to 9 bases. CDR3 nucleotide sequence: TGTGCCAGCAGCGCGGTCTTATATGGCTACACCTTC. This encodes CASSAVLYGYTF. Together with reference TRBV7-9 and TRBJ1-2, the CDR3 gives the full variable domain: DTGVSQNPRHKITKRGQNVTFRCDPISEHNRLYWYRQTLGQGPEFLTYFQNEAQLEKSRLLSDRFSAERPKGSFSTLEIQRTEQGDSAMYLCASSAVLYGYTFGSGTRLTVV.

The genes are TRBV12-3 or TRBV12-4 and TRBJ2-1; D is perhaps TRBD1 (5 bases). V was trimmed by 6 bases and J by 0 bases, leaving 15 bases between them. The CDR3 runs 16 residues. DNA of the CDR3: TGTGCCAGCAGAACTGGACACTTAAGCTCCTACAATGAGCAGTTCTTC. Its protein product is CASRTGHLSSYNEQFF.

About this clonotype itself: A read error may account for a junction end that differs from germline. V gene TRBV14 combines with J gene TRBJ2-3; TRBD2 might be the D (5 bases). CDR1 and CDR2 (germline): SGHDN, FVKESK. This CDR3 contains 17 residues. Here the CDR3 DNA reads TGTGCCAGCAGCCAAGAGCGAGGGAAATTTATTACAGATGCGCAGTATTTT. Translation: CASSQERGKFITDAQYF. The full variable domain, in which reference TRBV14 and TRBJ2-3 provide the parts outside the CDR3, is EAGVTQFPSHSVIEKGQTVTLRCDPISGHDNLYWYRRVMGKEIKFLLHFVKESKQDESGMPNNRFLAERTGGTYSTLKVQPAELEDSGVYFCASSQERGKFITDAQYFGPGTRLTVL.